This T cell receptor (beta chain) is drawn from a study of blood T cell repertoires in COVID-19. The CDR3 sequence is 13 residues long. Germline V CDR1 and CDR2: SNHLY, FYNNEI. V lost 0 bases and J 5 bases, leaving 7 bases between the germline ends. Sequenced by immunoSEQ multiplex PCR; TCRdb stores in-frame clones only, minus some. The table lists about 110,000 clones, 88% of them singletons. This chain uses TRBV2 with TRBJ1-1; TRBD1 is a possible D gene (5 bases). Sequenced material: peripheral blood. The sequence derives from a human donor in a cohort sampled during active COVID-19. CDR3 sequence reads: CASSEAGGTEAFF. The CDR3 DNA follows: TGTGCCAGCAGTGAAGCGGGGGGGACTGAAGCTTTCTTT.